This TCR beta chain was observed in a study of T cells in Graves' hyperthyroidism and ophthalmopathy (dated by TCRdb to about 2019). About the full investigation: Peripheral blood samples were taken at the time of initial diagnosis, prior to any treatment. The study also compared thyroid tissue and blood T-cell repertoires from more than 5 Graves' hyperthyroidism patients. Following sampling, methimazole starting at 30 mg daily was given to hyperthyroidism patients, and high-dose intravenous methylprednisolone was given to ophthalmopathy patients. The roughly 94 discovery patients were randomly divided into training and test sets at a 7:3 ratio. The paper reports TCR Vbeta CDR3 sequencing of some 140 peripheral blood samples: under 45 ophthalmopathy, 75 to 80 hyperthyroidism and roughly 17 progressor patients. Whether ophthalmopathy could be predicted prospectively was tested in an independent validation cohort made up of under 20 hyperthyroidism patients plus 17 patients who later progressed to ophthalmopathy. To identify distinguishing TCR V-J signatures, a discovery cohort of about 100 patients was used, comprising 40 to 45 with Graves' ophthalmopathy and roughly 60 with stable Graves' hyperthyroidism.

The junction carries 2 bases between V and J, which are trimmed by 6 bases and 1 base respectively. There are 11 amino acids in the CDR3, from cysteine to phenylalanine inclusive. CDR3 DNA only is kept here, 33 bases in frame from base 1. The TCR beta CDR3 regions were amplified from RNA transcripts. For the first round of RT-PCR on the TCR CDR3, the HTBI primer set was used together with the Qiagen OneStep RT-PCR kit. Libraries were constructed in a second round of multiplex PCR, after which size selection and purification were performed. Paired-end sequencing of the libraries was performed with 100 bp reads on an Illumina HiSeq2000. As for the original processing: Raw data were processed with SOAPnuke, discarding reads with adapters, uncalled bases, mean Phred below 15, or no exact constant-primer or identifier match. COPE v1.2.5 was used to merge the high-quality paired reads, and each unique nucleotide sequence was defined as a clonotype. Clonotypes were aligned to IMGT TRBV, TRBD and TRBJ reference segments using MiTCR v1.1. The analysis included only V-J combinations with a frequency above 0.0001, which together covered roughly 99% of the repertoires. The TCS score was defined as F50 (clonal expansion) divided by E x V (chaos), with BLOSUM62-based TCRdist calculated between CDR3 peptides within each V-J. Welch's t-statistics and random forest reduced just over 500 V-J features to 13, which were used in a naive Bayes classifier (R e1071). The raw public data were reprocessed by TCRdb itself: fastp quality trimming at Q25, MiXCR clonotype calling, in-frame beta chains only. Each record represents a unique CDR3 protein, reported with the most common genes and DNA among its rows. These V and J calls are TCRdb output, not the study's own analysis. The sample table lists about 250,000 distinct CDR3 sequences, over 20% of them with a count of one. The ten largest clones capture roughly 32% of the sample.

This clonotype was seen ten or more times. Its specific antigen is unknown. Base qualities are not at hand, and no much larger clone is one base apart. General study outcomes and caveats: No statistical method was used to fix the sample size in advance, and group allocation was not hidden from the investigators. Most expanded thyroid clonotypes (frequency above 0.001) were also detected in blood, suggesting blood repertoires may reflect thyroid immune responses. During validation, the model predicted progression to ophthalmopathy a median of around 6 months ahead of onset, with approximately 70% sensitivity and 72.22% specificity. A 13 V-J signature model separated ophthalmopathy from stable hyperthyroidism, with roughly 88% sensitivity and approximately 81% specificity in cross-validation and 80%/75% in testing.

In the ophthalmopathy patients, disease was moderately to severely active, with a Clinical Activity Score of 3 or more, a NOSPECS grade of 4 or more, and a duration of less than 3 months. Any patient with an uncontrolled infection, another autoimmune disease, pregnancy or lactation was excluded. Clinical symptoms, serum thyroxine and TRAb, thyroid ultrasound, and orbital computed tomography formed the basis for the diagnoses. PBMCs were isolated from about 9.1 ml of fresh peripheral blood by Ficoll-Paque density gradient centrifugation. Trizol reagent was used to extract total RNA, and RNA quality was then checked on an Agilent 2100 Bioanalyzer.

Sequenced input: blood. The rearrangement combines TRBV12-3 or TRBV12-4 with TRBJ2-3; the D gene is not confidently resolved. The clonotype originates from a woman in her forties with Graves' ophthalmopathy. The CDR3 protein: CASRRTDTQYF. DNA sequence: TGTGCCAGCAGACGCACAGATACGCAGTATTTT.